One and the same sample provided the 27 T cell receptor beta chains below, sequenced in a study of blood T cell repertoires in COVID-19 (TCRdb year 2020). Library prep was done by the immunoSEQ multiplex PCR assay. Drawn from immuneACCESS, this table holds only the in-frame rearrangements with V and J called that TCRdb kept. Clones are partly lost; checked studies trace under half to an unresolved V gene and leave the rest unexplained. This sample gives some 120,000 clones in total; roughly four fifths of them show up just once. The ten largest account for under 20% of the sample. The sample comprised PBMCs or T cells enriched from blood (not recorded which). These receptors came from a man younger than 45 who had recovered from COVID-19.

J is TRBJ2-3 and V is TRBV6-5; possibly TRBD1 for D (6 bases). The CDR3 contains 14 residues. V was clipped by 0 bases and J by 3 bases, with 7 bases between them. Germline CDR1 MNHEY, CDR2 SVGAGI. The CDR3 region is CASSYSGATDTQYF. The CDR3 nucleotides read TGTGCCAGCAGTTACTCGGGGGCAACAGATACGCAGTATTTT.

The gene calls are TRBV11-3 and TRBJ2-2; D uncertain. The V gene's germline CDR1 is SGHNT and CDR2 YENEEA. Trimming removed 5 bases from V and 5 bases from J, with 6 bases in between. The CDR3 extends over 12 amino acids. The CDR3 DNA follows: TGTGCCAGCAGCCCGGAGACCGGGGAGCTGTTTTTT. It is translated as CASSPETGELFF.

The chain joins TRBV27 to TRBJ1-2; D is undetermined. Germline values: CDR1 MNHEY, CDR2 SMNVEV (reference sequence). The CDR3 has 14 amino acids. The V end lost 3 bases, the J end lost 5 bases, and 13 bases lay between the germline ends. The CDR3: CASSFTGSRYGYTF. As DNA, the CDR3 is TGTGCCAGCAGTTTTACGGGGTCGAGGTATGGCTACACCTTC.

The gene calls are TRBV5-6 and TRBJ1-3, with D perhaps TRBD1 (6 bases). This CDR3 is 16 amino acids long. Germline CDR1 is SGHDT and CDR2 is YYEEEE. The V and J ends lost 4 bases and 2 bases respectively, with 16 bases between them. The CDR3 region is CASSIDRLKAGNTIYF. The CDR3 DNA is TGTGCCAGCAGCATAGACAGGCTAAAGGCTGGAAACACCATATATTTT.

This clone was counted once. V and J are TRBV15 and TRBJ1-5; D is unclear. The CDR3 covers 14 residues. CDR1 is LNHNV and CDR2 is YYDKDF in the germline V gene (reference sequence). V lost 4 bases to trimming and J lost 0 bases, with 7 bases between them. This CDR3 is CATSTVISNQPQHF. The CDR3 coding sequence is TGTGCCACCAGCACCGTAATTAGCAATCAGCCCCAGCATTTT.

This clone appeared a few times. The rearrangement uses TRBV7-9 and TRBJ1-1, with no clear D. CDR1 and CDR2 (germline): SEHNR, FQNEAQ (reference sequence). Trimming took off 1 base at V and 2 bases at J, with 5 bases between the two ends. The CDR3 is 13 amino acids. The CDR3: CASSLEQNTEAFF. The CDR3 DNA sequence: TGTGCCAGCAGCTTAGAACAAAACACTGAAGCTTTCTTT.

This clone was found once. This chain connects TRBV27 to TRBJ2-7; possible D gene TRBD2, 6 bases. V lost 2 bases to trimming and J lost 1 base, with 12 bases between them. Germline lookup yields CDR1 MNHEY and CDR2 SMNVEV (reference sequence). The CDR3 spans 15 residues. The CDR3 loop is CASSLRGTGSYEQYF. The CDR3, as DNA: TGTGCCAGCAGTTTACGGGGGACGGGATCCTACGAGCAGTACTTC.

The V and J genes are TRBV24-1 and TRBJ1-1; possibly TRBD1 for D (6 bases). Germline V gene data show CDR1 as KGHDR and CDR2 as SFDVKD. CDR3 length equals 12 residues. Trimming removed 4 bases at V and 11 bases at J, with 13 bases between. The CDR3 region is CATSDPRQAAFF. The DNA of the CDR3 is TGTGCCACCAGTGACCCCAGACAGGCGGCTTTCTTT.

A few counts support this clone. This chain connects TRBV6-2 or TRBV6-3 to TRBJ1-5; TRBD1 matches at 8 bases. Germline values: CDR1 MNHEY, CDR2 SVGEGT. CDR3 size: 15 residues. The ends lost 5 bases at V and 2 bases at J; junction bases unmatched: 5. CDR3 coding DNA: TGTGCCAGCAGTAGGACAGGGACGGGCAATCAGCCCCAGCATTTT. Translated: CASSRTGTGNQPQHF.

This clone was recorded once. The same CDR3 can be traced to other DNA sequences in this sample. The V and J genes are TRBV6-5 and TRBJ2-7; TRBD2 matches at 7 bases. CDR1 and CDR2 (germline): MNHEY, SVGAGI. V dropped 0 bases and J dropped 0; count of bases not matched to a gene: 2. CDR3 length: 15 amino acids. CDR3 nucleotides: TGTGCCAGCAGTTACTCGGGCGGGAGCTCCTACGAGCAGTACTTC. It is translated as CASSYSGGSSYEQYF.

The chain carries TRBV15 and TRBJ2-7, with D hard to call. The CDR3 consists of 13 residues. Germline lookup yields CDR1 LNHNV and CDR2 YYDKDF (reference sequence). Trimming stripped 6 bases from V and 0 bases from J, with 9 bases between. The CDR3 is CATRYPSSYEQYF. The DNA of the CDR3 is TGTGCCACCAGGTACCCTAGCTCCTACGAGCAGTACTTC.

The V call is TRBV4-2, the J call TRBJ2-4; the match to TRBD2 covers 14 bases. Looked up from germline, CDR1 is LGHNA and CDR2 is YNFKEQ. The CDR3 contains 16 residues. The V segment lost 5 bases and the J segment 5 bases; nucleotides outside the gene matches: 5. The DNA of the CDR3 is TGTGCCAGCAGCGTAGGGACTAGCGGGGGCGAAAACATTCAGTACTTC. This encodes CASSVGTSGGENIQYF.

Note on this clone: One end of the junction does not line up with germline, which may come from a read error. The V gene is TRBV7-7, the J gene TRBJ2-3, with 10 nucleotides matching TRBD1. CDR3 length: 16 amino acids. CDR1 and CDR2 (germline): SSHAT, FNYEAQ (reference sequence). This chain's CDR3 is CASSPQDRGSTDTQYF. The DNA for the CDR3 is TGTGCTAGCAGCCCGCAGGACAGGGGGAGCACAGATACGCAGTATTTT.

The gene calls are TRBV7-2 and TRBJ2-7; D is perhaps TRBD1 (5 bases). The CDR3 covers 15 residues. V lost 0 bases and J lost 0, with 9 bases in between. The germline CDR1 and CDR2 sequences are SGHTA and FQGNSA. CDR3 in amino acids: CASSLATGASYEQYF. The CDR3 region has the DNA TGTGCCAGCAGCTTAGCTACAGGAGCCTCCTACGAGCAGTACTTC.

With respect to this clone: In the same sample, other DNA sequences code for this CDR3. This chain uses TRBV6-5 with TRBJ2-7; D unclear. CDR3 length equals 14 residues. With 0 bases removed from V and 1 base from J, the gap between germline ends came to 7 bases. Germline CDR1 reads MNHEY; CDR2 reads SVGAGI. CDR3 nucleotide sequence: TGTGCCAGCAGTTACTCCTCAGGATCCTACGAGCAGTACTTC. It yields the protein CASSYSSGSYEQYF.

CDR3 in DNA: TGTGCCAGCAGCTTATTCCCCGGACAGGGCGAAGCTTTCTTT. This gives the protein CASSLFPGQGEAFF. V usage is TRBV7-9 and J usage is TRBJ1-1; 8 bases agree with TRBD1. Germline trimming cut 2 bases from V and 8 bases from J; bases unmatched to any gene: 7. The CDR3 contains 14 residues. CDR1 and CDR2 from the germline V gene are SEHNR and FQNEAQ (reference sequence).

Here the CDR3 DNA reads TGTGCCAGCAGCCCAGGGGGCATCACGGGCACCGGGGAGCTGTTTTTT. Amino acids: CASSPGGITGTGELFF. The chain recombines TRBV3-1 (or the pseudogene TRBV3-2) with TRBJ2-2, with 8 bases lining up with TRBD1. The CDR3 has 16 amino acids. CDR1 is LGHDT and CDR2 is YNNKEL in the germline V gene (reference sequence). Germline trimming cut 4 bases from V and 4 bases from J; bases unmatched to any gene: 8.

The chain has TRBV7-2 and TRBJ2-5, with a weak D call TRBD2 (6 bases). The CDR3 sequence is 13 residues long. CDR1 and CDR2 (germline): SGHTA, FQGNSA. Between the trimmed V and J ends, which lost 1 base and 5 bases, there was a span of 8 bases. CDR3 sequence: CASSLERGETQYF. The CDR3 coding sequence is TGTGCCAGCAGCTTAGAACGGGGGGAGACCCAGTACTTC. The whole variable domain, remainder taken from reference TRBV7-2 and TRBJ2-5, is GAGVSQSPSNKVTEKGKDVELRCDPISGHTALYWYRQSLGQGLEFLIYFQGNSAPDKSGLPSDRFSAERTGGSVSTLTIQRTQQEDSAVYLCASSLERGETQYFGPGTRLLVL.

On this clone itself: A junction end diverges from the germline sequence, so it may reflect a read error. V usage is TRBV12-3 or TRBV12-4 and J usage is TRBJ1-4; perhaps TRBD1 as D (6 bases). The CDR3 sequence is 11 residues long. CDR3 DNA sequence: TGTGCCAGCAGTAGAGGGGGTTTTCGGCTTTTT. Translating gives CASSRGGFRLF.

Comments on this clone: The same CDR3 is also encoded by other DNA sequences in this sample. This chain joins TRBV6-5 and TRBJ1-6; 10 nucleotides align to TRBD1. The V segment lost 4 bases and the J segment 7 bases; nucleotides outside the gene matches: 1. The CDR3 has 14 residues. Germline CDR1 reads MNHEY; CDR2 reads SVGAGI. CDR3 in amino acids: CASSWDRGNSPLHF. CDR3 nucleotide sequence: TGTGCCAGCAGTTGGGACAGGGGAAATTCACCCCTCCACTTT.

This chain's CDR3 is CASSPIGNQETQYF. Written as DNA, the CDR3 is TGTGCCAGCAGCCCCATCGGGAACCAAGAGACCCAGTACTTC. This chain joins TRBV27 and TRBJ2-5, with a tentative D call TRBD2 (5 bases). The CDR3 loop spans 14 amino acids. Germline V gene lookup returns CDR1 MNHEY and CDR2 SMNVEV (reference sequence). Trimming stripped 6 bases from V and 0 bases from J, with 11 bases between.

The rearrangement joins TRBV5-5 to TRBJ1-1, with D perhaps TRBD1 (5 bases). The ends were cut back, 1 base at V and 1 base at J, with 14 bases in the middle. The CDR3 is 16 residues long. Germline lookup yields CDR1 SGHKS and CDR2 YYEKEE (reference sequence). The CDR3 sequence is CASSLQAGRANTEAFF. In DNA form, the CDR3 reads TGTGCCAGCAGCTTGCAAGCAGGGCGAGCGAACACTGAAGCTTTCTTT.

This clone was seen a handful of times. The V gene is TRBV12-1, the J gene TRBJ1-5; TRBD1, as called in the table, went unchecked against the DNA. TRBV12-1 is recorded as a pseudogene. The CDR3 runs 16 residues. The CDR3 loop is CASSYGTGVCNQPQHF. CDR3 DNA: TGTGCCAGCAGCTACGGGACAGGGGTCTGCAATCAGCCCCAGCATTTT.

DNA of the CDR3: TGTGCCATCAGTGCGACAGGGTCTAATTCACCCCTCCACTTT. It yields the protein CAISATGSNSPLHF. The rearrangement uses TRBV10-3 and TRBJ1-6; 7 positions match TRBD1. The CDR3 covers 14 residues. Germline CDR1 ENHRY, CDR2 SYGVKD. J gave up 6 bases and V 4 bases, and 3 bases lay outside the gene matches.

The CDR3 DNA reads as TGTGCCACCAGCAGAGATTGGCAGGGGCTGGCAGATACGCAGTATTTT. Translated, it gives CATSRDWQGLADTQYF. The chain carries TRBV15 and TRBJ2-3; TRBD1 is a possible D gene (6 bases). Germline CDR1 is LNHNV and CDR2 is YYDKDF (reference sequence). The ends were cut back, 0 bases at V and 4 bases at J, with 14 bases in the middle. This CDR3 comprises 16 residues.

A few counts support this clone. The V and J genes are TRBV5-6 and TRBJ1-3; no clear D. Trimming left V 3 bases short and J 2 bases short, with 9 bases between. CDR1 is SGHDT and CDR2 is YYEEEE in the germline V gene. This CDR3 has 14 residues. In DNA form, the CDR3 reads TGTGCCAGCAGCTCATGGGAGACTGGAAACACCATATATTTT. This encodes CASSSWETGNTIYF.

The rearrangement uses TRBV21-1 and TRBJ2-3; TRBD1, the D gene given by the table, was not confirmed from the DNA. TRBV21-1 has pseudogene status. The CDR3 has 15 amino acids. Here the CDR3 reads CASSKGTGGTDTQYF. DNA of the CDR3: TGTGCCAGCAGCAAAGGGACAGGGGGCACAGATACGCAGTATTTT.